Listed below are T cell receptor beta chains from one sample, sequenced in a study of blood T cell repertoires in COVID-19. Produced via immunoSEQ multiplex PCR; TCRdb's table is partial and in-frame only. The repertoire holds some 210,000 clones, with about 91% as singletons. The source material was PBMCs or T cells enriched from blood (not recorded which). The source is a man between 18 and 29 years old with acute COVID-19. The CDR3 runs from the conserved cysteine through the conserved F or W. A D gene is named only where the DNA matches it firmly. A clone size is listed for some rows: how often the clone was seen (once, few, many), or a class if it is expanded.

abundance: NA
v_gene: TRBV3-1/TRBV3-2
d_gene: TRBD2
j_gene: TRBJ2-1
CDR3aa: CASSQDFPGLAIYNEQFF
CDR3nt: TGTGCCAGCAGCCAAGACTTTCCGGGACTAGCGATATACAATGAGCAGTTCTTC

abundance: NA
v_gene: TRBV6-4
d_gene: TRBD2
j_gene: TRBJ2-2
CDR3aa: CASSDGLAGVTGELFF
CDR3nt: TGTGCCAGCAGTGACGGACTAGCGGGAGTAACCGGGGAGCTGTTTTTT

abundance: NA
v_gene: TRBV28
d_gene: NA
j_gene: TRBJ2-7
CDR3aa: CASSFRHLTSSYEQYF
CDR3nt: TGTGCCAGCAGTTTCCGACACCTCACGAGCTCCTACGAGCAGTACTTC

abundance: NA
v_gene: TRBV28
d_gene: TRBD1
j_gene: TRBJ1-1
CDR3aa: CASSLALTGGTEAFF
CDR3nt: TGTGCCAGCAGTTTGGCCCTGACAGGGGGCACTGAAGCTTTCTTT

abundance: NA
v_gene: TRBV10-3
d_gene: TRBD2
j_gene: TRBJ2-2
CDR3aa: CAISEHREEGELFF
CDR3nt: TGTGCCATCAGTGAGCATCGGGAGGAGGGGGAGCTGTTTTTT

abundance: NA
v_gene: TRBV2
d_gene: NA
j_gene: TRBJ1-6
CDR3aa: CASRAGPLDSPLHF
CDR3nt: TGTGCCAGCAGGGCAGGGCCCCTGGATTCACCCCTCCACTTT

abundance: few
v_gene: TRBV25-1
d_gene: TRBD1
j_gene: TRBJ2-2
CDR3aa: CASSDMTGASRTGELFF
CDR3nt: TGTGCCAGCAGTGACATGACAGGGGCTTCGAGAACCGGGGAGCTGTTTTTT

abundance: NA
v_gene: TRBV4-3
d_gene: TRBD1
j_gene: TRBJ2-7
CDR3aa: CASSQGRQGNYEQYF
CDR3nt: TGCGCCAGCAGTCAAGGGAGACAGGGGAACTACGAGCAGTACTTC

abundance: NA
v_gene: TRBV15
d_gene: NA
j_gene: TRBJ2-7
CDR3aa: CATSREGGAAFEQYF
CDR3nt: TGTGCCACCAGCAGAGAGGGCGGGGCGGCATTCGAGCAGTACTTC

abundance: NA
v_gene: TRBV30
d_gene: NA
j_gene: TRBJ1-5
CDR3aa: CAWSENTGKQPQHF
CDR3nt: TGTGCCTGGAGTGAAAACACAGGGAAACAGCCCCAGCATTTT

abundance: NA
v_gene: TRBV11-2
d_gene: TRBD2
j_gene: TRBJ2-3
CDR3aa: CASSLGAGATDTQYF
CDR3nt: TGTGCCAGCAGCTTAGGAGCGGGAGCCACAGATACGCAGTATTTT

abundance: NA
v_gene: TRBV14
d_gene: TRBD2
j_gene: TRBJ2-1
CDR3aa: CASSPLPGLAGGLGQFF
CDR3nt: TGTGCCAGCAGCCCTCTCCCGGGACTAGCGGGAGGTTTAGGGCAGTTCTTC

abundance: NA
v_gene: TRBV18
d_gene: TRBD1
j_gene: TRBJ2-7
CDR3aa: CASSPTGNSYEQYF
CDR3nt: TGTGCCAGCTCGCCGACAGGGAACTCCTACGAGCAGTACTTC

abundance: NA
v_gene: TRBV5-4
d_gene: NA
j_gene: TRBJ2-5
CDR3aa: CASSLAEETQYF
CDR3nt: TGTGCCAGCAGCTTGGCGGAGGAGACCCAGTACTTC

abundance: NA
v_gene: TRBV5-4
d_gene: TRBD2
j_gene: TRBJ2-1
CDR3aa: CASSLGGSGSSYNEQFF
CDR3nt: TGTGCCAGCAGCTTAGGAGGTAGCGGGAGCTCCTACAATGAGCAGTTCTTC

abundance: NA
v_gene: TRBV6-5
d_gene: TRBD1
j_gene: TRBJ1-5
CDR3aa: CASSPGTVTRPQHF
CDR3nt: TGTGCCAGCAGCCCCGGGACAGTAACACGGCCCCAGCATTTT

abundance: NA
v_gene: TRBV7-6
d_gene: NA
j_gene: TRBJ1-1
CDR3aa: CASSLASVGEMGTEAFF
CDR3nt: TGTGCCAGCAGCTTAGCCTCGGTCGGGGAGATGGGTACTGAAGCTTTCTTT

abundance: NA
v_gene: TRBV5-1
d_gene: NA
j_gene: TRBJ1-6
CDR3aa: CASQEAAASSPLHF
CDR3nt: TGCGCCAGCCAGGAAGCGGCCGCGAGTTCACCCCTCCACTTT

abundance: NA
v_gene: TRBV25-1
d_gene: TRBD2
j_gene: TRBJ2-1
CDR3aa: CASSEYRGSGDEQFF
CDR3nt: TGTGCCAGCAGTGAATATCGGGGGAGCGGGGATGAGCAGTTCTTC

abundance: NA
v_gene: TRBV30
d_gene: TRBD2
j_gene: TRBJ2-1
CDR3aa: CAWSTPGGYNEQFF
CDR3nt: TGTGCCTGGAGTACCCCGGGGGGGTACAATGAGCAGTTCTTC

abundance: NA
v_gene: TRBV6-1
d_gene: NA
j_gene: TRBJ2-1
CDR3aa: CASSEALGSGDEQFF
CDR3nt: TGTGCCAGCAGTGAAGCGCTTGGTAGCGGCGATGAGCAGTTCTTC

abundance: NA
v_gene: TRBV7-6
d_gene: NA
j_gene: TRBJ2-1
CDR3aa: CASSSLADTQGNEQFF
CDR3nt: TGTGCCAGCAGCTCACTAGCAGATACCCAAGGAAATGAGCAGTTCTTC

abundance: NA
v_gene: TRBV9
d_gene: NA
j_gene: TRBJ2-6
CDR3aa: CASSVRDTLISGANVLTF
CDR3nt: TGTGCCAGCAGCGTAAGGGACACCCTCATTTCTGGGGCCAACGTCCTGACTTTC

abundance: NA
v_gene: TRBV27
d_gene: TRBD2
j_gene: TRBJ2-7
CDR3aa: CASSPLSNSNYPSSGSYEQYF
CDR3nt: TGTGCCAGCAGTCCCCTCTCGAACAGCAACTATCCATCTAGCGGGTCCTACGAGCAGTACTTC

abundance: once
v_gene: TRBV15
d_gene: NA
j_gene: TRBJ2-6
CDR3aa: CATSVGLDRTHSGANVLTF
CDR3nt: TGTGCCACCAGCGTTGGATTGGACAGAACTCACTCTGGGGCCAACGTCCTGACTTTC

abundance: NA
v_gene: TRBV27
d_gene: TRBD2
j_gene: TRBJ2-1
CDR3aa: CASSSAVREVYNEQFF
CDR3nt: TGTGCCAGCAGCTCTGCCGTGCGGGAGGTGTACAATGAGCAGTTCTTC

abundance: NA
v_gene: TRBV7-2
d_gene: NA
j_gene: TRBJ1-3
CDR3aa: CASSLVGSGGGGNTIYF
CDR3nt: TGTGCCAGCAGCTTAGTCGGATCCGGGGGAGGTGGAAACACCATATATTTT

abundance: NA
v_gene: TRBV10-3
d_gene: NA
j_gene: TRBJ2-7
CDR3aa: CAISDGTNLTYEQYF
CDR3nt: TGTGCCATCAGTGATGGGACAAACCTTACCTACGAGCAGTACTTC

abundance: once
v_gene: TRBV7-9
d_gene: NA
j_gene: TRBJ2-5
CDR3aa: CASSSAETAQGAQYF
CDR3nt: TGTGCCAGCAGCTCGGCCGAGACCGCCCAAGGGGCCCAGTACTTC

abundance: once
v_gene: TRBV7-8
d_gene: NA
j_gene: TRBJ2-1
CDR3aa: CASSFEPLSYNEQFF
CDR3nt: TGTGCCAGCAGCTTTGAACCACTCTCCTACAATGAGCAGTTCTTC

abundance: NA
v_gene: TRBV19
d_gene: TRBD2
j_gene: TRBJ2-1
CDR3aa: CASSLGLGNEQFF
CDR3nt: TGTGCCAGTAGCTTGGGACTAGGCAATGAGCAGTTCTTC

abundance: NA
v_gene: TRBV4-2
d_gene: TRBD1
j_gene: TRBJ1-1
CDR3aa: CASSSGQGALDTEAFF
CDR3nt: TGTGCCAGCAGCTCCGGACAGGGGGCGTTGGACACTGAAGCTTTCTTT

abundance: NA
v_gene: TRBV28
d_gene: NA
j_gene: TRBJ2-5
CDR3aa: CASRLAPRTQYF
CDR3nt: TGTGCCAGCAGGCTGGCCCCACGGACCCAGTACTTC

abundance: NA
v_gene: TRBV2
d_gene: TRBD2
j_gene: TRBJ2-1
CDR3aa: CASFTSSGKVYNEQFF
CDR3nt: TGTGCCAGCTTCACATCTAGCGGGAAGGTCTACAATGAGCAGTTCTTC

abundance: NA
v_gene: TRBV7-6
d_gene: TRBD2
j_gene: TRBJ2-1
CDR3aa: CAYPWGFRGSMNEQFF
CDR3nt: TGTGCCTACCCTTGGGGTTTCCGCGGGAGTATGAATGAGCAGTTCTTC

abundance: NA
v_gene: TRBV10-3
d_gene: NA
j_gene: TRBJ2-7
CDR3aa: CATNEGSRYEQYF
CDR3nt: TGTGCCACCAACGAAGGGAGCCGATACGAGCAGTACTTC

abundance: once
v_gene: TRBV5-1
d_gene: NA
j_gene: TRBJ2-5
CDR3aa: CASSFLPGGETQYF
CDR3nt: TGCGCCAGCAGCTTTTTGCCAGGGGGGGAGACCCAGTACTTC

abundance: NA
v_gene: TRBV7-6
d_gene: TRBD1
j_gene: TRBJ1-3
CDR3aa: CASSFTGGTGNTIYF
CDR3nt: TGTGCCAGCAGCTTTACAGGGGGGACTGGAAACACCATATATTTT

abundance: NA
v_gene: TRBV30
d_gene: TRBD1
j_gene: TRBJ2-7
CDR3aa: CAWSDLGQGPYEQYF
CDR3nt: TGTGCCTGGAGTGACTTGGGACAGGGGCCGTACGAGCAGTACTTC

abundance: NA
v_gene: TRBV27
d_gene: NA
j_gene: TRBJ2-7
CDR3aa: CASSLMAGSYEQYF
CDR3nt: TGTGCCAGCAGTTTAATGGCAGGTTCCTACGAGCAGTACTTC

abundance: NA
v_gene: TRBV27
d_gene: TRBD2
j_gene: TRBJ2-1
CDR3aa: CASSLSSGGSYNEQFF
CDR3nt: TGTGCCAGCAGTTTATCGAGCGGGGGCTCCTACAATGAGCAGTTCTTC

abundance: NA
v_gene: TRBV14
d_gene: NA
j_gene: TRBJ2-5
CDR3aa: CASSPNLRETQYF
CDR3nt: TGTGCCAGCAGCCCTAATCTCCGAGAGACCCAGTACTTC

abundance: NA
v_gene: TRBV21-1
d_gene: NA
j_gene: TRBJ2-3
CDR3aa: CASSKYFADRNTDTQYF
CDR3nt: TGTGCCAGCAGCAAATATTTCGCGGACAGGAACACAGATACGCAGTATTTT

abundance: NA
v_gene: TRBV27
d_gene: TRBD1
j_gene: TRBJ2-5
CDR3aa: CASSPTTGTGDEETQYF
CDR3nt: TGTGCCAGCAGTCCTACCACCGGGACAGGAGACGAAGAGACCCAGTACTTC

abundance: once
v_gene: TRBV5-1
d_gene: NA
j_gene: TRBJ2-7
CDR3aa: CASSLAGASSYEQYF
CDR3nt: TGCGCCAGCAGCTTGGCCGGAGCGTCCTCCTACGAGCAGTACTTC

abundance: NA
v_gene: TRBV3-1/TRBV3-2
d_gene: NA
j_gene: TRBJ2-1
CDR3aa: CASSQAPANEQFF
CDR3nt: TGTGCCAGCAGCCAAGCTCCCGCGAATGAGCAGTTCTTC

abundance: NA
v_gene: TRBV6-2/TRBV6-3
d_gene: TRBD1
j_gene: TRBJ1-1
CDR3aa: CASSSNSPGGTEAFF
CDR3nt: TGTGCCAGCAGTTCAAACAGCCCAGGGGGCACTGAAGCTTTCTTT

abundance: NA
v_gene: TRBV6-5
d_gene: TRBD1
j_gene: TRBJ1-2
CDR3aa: CASSYSDRVDYGYTF
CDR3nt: TGTGCCAGCAGTTACTCAGACAGGGTGGACTATGGCTACACCTTC

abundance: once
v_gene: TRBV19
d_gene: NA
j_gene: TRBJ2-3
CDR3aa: CASSTLLDSFSTDTQYF
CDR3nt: TGTGCCAGTAGTACCCTACTCGACTCGTTTTCCACAGATACGCAGTATTTT

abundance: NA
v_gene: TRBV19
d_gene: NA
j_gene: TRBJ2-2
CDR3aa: CASTLGGNTGELFF
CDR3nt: TGTGCCAGTACCCTAGGGGGGAACACCGGGGAGCTGTTTTTT

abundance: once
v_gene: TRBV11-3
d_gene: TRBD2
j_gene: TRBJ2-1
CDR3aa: CASSPRENRVNEQFF
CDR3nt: TGTGCCAGCAGCCCGCGGGAGAACCGGGTCAATGAGCAGTTCTTC

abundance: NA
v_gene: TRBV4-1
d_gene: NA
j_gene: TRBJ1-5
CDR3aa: CASSHPGSNQPQHF
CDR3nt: TGCGCCAGCAGCCACCCGGGGAGCAATCAGCCCCAGCATTTT

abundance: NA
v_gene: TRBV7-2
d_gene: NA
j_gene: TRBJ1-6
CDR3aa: CASSQAGRLDNSPLHF
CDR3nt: TGTGCCAGCAGCCAGGCAGGCCGGCTGGATAATTCACCCCTCCACTTT

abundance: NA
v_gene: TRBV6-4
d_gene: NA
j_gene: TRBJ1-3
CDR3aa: CASSDPTDRHSGNTIYF
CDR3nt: TGTGCCAGCAGTGACCCTACCGACAGACACTCTGGAAACACCATATATTTT

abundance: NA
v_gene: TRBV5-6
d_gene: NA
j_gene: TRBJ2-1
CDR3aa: CASSPGYNEQFF
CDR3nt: TGTGCCAGCAGCCCAGGGTACAATGAGCAGTTCTTC